One and the same sample provided the 14 T cell receptor beta chains below, sequenced in a study of blood T cell repertoires in COVID-19. Here immunoSEQ multiplex PCR was the method, and the copy in TCRdb shows in-frame clones only, minus some. The sample lists about 25,000 clones; approximately 82% were seen once. The sample taken for sequencing was peripheral blood. The source is an elderly man with active or convalescent COVID-19.

V usage is TRBV18 and J usage is TRBJ1-1, with D uncertain. Trimming cost V 2 bases and J 1 base, with 8 bases left between them. Germline assignment: CDR1 KGHSH and CDR2 LQKENI. This CDR3 has 14 amino acids. The CDR3 here is CASSPAGTNTEAFF. CDR3 bases: TGTGCCAGCTCACCAGCTGGCACGAACACTGAAGCTTTCTTT.

The chain is built from TRBV6-2 or TRBV6-3 and TRBJ2-3; D is possibly TRBD2 (5 bases). The CDR3 is 15 amino acids. Trimming stripped 2 bases from V and 1 base from J, with 10 bases between. Germline V gives CDR1 MNHEY, CDR2 SVGEGT. CDR3 nucleotides: TGTGCCAGCAGTTACACGGGGATTCGCACAGATACGCAGTATTTT. The encoded protein is CASSYTGIRTDTQYF.

V usage is TRBV27 and J usage is TRBJ2-1; 10 bases agree with TRBD2. V lost 2 bases to trimming and J lost 8 bases; unmatched junction nucleotides: 9. The CDR3 covers 16 residues. Germline values: CDR1 MNHEY, CDR2 SMNVEV (reference sequence). CDR3 coding DNA: TGTGCCAGCAGTTTAAACCCCAGCGGGGGGGCCTATGAGCAGTTCTTC. This gives the protein CASSLNPSGGAYEQFF.

The rearrangement joins TRBV18 to TRBJ1-2, with 10 bases identical to TRBD1. The V segment lost 4 bases and the J segment 5 bases; nucleotides outside the gene matches: 4. The germline V gene has CDR1 KGHSH and CDR2 LQKENI. CDR3 length equals 14 residues. CDR3 sequence: CASSLTGGAYGYTF. The CDR3 nucleotides are TGTGCCAGCTCACTGACAGGGGGCGCTTATGGCTACACCTTC.

The chain employs TRBV9 and TRBJ1-3; 7 bases are shared with TRBD1. V gave up 0 bases and J gave up 0 bases; unmatched junction bases: 6. Looked up from germline, CDR1 is SGDLS and CDR2 is YYNGEE. This CDR3 comprises 17 residues. The CDR3, as DNA: TGTGCCAGCAGCGTAGCGCCTTGGGACAGCTCTGGAAACACCATATATTTT. It translates to CASSVAPWDSSGNTIYF.

The chain combines TRBV7-8 with TRBJ2-7; a weak D match, TRBD2 (6 bases). The V end was cut by 4 bases, the J end by 1 base, with 14 bases between. The length of the CDR3 is 15 residues. Germline V CDR1 and CDR2: SGHVS, FQNEAQ. The CDR3 DNA reads TGTGCCAGCAGCTCCTTTGCTAGCGATTCCTACGAGCAGTACTTC. Protein sequence: CASSSFASDSYEQYF. The whole variable domain, remainder taken from reference TRBV7-8 and TRBJ2-7, is GAGVSQSPRYKVAKRGQDVALRCDPISGHVSLFWYQQALGQGPEFLTYFQNEAQLDKSGLPSDRFFAERPEGSVSTLKIQRTQQEDSAVYLCASSSFASDSYEQYFGPGTRLTVT.

CDR3 amino acids: CASSSGSTDTQYF. The CDR3 nucleotides are TGCGCCAGCAGCTCGGGGAGTACAGATACGCAGTATTTT. V and J are TRBV5-1 and TRBJ2-3; the D gene is possibly TRBD2 (5 bases). Germline loops: CDR1 SGHRS, CDR2 YFSETQ. The CDR3 has 13 residues. Trimming took 3 bases from V and 3 from J, leaving 8 bases between them.

This chain joins TRBV6-2 or TRBV6-3 and TRBJ1-2; 7 nucleotides match TRBD1. With V trimmed by 5 bases and J by 4 bases, 16 bases remained unmatched. Germline-derived CDR1 and CDR2 are MNHEY and SVGEGT. There are 17 residues in the CDR3. The CDR3 bases are TGTGCCAGCAGTGAGACGGGACAGTTTGGGACGCTCTATGGCTACACCTTC. The encoded protein is CASSETGQFGTLYGYTF.

The chain links TRBV6-5 to TRBJ2-3, with D possibly matching TRBD1 (6 bases). V was trimmed by 7 bases and J by 4 bases, leaving 9 bases between them. CDR1 is MNHEY, CDR2 SVGAGI, per germline. The CDR3 contains 12 residues. CDR3 sequence (DNA): TGTGCCAGCAAAACAGGGCCAGATACGCAGTATTTT. Translation gives CASKTGPDTQYF.

The chain combines TRBV19 with TRBJ1-1, with 9 positions matching TRBD1. V lost 5 bases to trimming and J lost 1 base; unmatched junction nucleotides: 11. The germline gives CDR1 LNHDA, CDR2 SQIVND (reference sequence). The CDR3 covers 17 residues. CDR3 nucleotide sequence: TGTGCCAGTAGTTCTCAGACGACAGGGGGTTGGAACACTGAAGCTTTCTTT. As protein: CASSSQTTGGWNTEAFF.

V usage is TRBV29-1 and J usage is TRBJ2-1; D may be TRBD1 (6 bases). V was pared by 3 bases and J by 5 bases, with 14 bases between. Looked up from germline, CDR1 is SQVTM and CDR2 is ANQGSEA. This CDR3 has 14 amino acids. CDR3: CSVDGTRGHNEQFF. CDR3 coding DNA: TGCAGCGTTGATGGCACCAGGGGTCACAATGAGCAGTTCTTC.

The chain carries TRBV28 and TRBJ2-5, with 10 bases aligning to TRBD2. From germline, CDR1 is MDHEN and CDR2 SYDVKM. This CDR3 contains 14 residues. V was pared by 7 bases and J by 1 base, with 3 bases of the junction left unmatched. The CDR3 region is CASKRGGTQETQYF. The DNA of the CDR3 is TGTGCCAGCAAGCGGGGGGGGACCCAAGAGACCCAGTACTTC.

This chain connects TRBV29-1 to TRBJ2-7, with no clear D. CDR1 is SQVTM, CDR2 ANQGSEA, per germline. CDR3 size: 13 residues. The germline V and J ends were trimmed by 0 bases and 6 bases, with 12 bases remaining between them. CDR3 in DNA: TGCAGCGTTGAAGATGGCACAAAACCCGAGCAGTACTTC. Protein sequence: CSVEDGTKPEQYF.

In this sample, this clone turned up once. V is TRBV5-1 and J is TRBJ2-6, with D perhaps TRBD2 (5 bases). The germline V and J ends were trimmed by 4 bases and 1 base, with 27 bases remaining between them. The germline gives CDR1 SGHRS, CDR2 YFSETQ. The CDR3 is made up of 21 amino acids. The CDR3 reads CASSGRKWDTTKRSGANVLTF. The CDR3 DNA reads as TGCGCCAGCAGCGGGAGAAAGTGGGATACGACGAAGCGATCTGGGGCCAACGTCCTGACTTTC.